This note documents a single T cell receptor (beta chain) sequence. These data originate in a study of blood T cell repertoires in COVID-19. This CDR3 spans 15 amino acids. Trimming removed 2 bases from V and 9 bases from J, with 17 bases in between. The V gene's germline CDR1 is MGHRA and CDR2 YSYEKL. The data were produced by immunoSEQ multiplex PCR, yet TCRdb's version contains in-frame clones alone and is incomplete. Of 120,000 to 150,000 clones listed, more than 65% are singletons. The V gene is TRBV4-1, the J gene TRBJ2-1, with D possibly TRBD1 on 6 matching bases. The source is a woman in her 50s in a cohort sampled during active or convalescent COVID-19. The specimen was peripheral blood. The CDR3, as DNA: TGCGCCAGCAGCCAACCGGGACACAGCACTAGTGAGCAGTTCTTC. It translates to CASSQPGHSTSEQFF.